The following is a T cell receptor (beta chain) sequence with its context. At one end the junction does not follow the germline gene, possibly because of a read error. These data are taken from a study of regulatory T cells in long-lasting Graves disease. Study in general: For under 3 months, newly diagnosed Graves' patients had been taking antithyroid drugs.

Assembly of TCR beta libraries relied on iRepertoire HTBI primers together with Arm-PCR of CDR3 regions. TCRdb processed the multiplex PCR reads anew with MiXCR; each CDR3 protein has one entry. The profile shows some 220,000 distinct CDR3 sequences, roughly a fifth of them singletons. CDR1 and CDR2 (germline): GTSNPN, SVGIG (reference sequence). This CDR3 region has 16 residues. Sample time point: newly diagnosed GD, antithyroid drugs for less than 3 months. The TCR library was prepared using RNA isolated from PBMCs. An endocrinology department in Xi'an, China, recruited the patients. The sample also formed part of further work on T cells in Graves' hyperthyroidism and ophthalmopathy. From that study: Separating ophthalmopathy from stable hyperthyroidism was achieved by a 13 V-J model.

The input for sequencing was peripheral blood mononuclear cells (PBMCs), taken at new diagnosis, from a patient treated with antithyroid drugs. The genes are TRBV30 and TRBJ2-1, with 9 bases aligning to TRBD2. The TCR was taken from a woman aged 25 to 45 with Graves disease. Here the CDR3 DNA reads TGTGCCTGGAGTGCAGGTCTAGCGGGATCCTACAATGAGCAGCTCTTC. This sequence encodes CAWSAGLAGSYNEQLF.